This T cell receptor beta chain appears in the sequencing data of a study of CD8 T cells in Susac syndrome. Study-wide background: Of the sequenced Susac syndrome patients, roughly six had active disease and fewer than ten were in remission. General study points: Where Susac syndrome CD4+ T cell repertoires were concerned, no clonal expansion was evident.

Patients with Susac syndrome met the recently defined diagnostic criteria for definite or probable disease. The CD8+ and CD4+ T cells were negatively isolated, with the TEMRA cells enriched by FACS. Remarks on this clonotype: What it binds is not known.

Germline V CDR1 and CDR2: MGHRA, YSYEKL. CDR3 length: 14 amino acids. The junction had 4 bases not matched to a gene; V was cut back by 4 bases and J by 5 bases. Reverse transcription of 0.5 to 1 ug RNA was carried out with random hexamers. TCRdb processed the immunoSEQ multiplex PCR reads anew with MiXCR; each CDR3 protein has one entry. The sample records around 190,000 distinct CDR3 sequences, approximately 94% being singletons. The clonotype was recovered from a human donor with Susac syndrome. Sequencing was performed on CD4+ T cells from PBMCs. The chain joins TRBV4-1 to TRBJ2-3; 9 positions agree with TRBD2. CDR3 amino acids: CASSLAGEGDTQYF. DNA for the CDR3: TGCGCCAGCAGCCTAGCGGGGGAGGGAGATACGCAGTATTTT.